This T cell receptor beta chain is from a study of type 1 regulatory T cells. Study as a whole: This in vitro CD4 product, T-allo10, is enriched for Tr1 cells and alloantigen-specific.

The CDR3 length is 15 residues. J was trimmed by 2 bases and V by 3 bases; bases with no gene match: 3. TCRdb fed the reads into MiXCR, producing one record per CDR3 protein. This table holds about 23,000 distinct CDR3 sequences, roughly 50% found once. This clonotype was observed many times. Its antigen is undetermined. This TCR came from a human donor in good health. The sample taken for sequencing was cultured T cells, either the whole culture or a sorted T cell fraction (not recorded which). J is TRBJ2-3 and V is TRBV12-3 or TRBV12-4, with 9 bases matching TRBD2. In nucleotides, the CDR3 is TGTGCCAGCAGTTTTGGCGGGGGGGACACAGATACGCAGTATTTT. It codes for CASSFGGGDTDTQYF.